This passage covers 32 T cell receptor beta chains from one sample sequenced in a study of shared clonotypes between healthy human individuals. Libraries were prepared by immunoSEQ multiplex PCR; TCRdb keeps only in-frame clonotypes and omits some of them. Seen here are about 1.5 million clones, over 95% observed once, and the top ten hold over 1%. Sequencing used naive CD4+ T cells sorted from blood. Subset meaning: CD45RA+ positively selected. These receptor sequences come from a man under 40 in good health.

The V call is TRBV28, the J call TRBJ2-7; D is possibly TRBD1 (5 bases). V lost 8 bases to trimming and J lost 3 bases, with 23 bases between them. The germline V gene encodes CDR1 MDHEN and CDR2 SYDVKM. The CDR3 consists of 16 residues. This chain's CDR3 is CASSSEGVKGRYEQYF. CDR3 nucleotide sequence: TGTGCCAGCTCGTCTGAAGGGGTTAAGGGTCGCTACGAGCAGTACTTC.

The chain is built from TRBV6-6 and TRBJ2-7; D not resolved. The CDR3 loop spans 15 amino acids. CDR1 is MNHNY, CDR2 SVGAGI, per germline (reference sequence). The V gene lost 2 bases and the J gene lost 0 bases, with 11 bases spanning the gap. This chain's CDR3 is CASSYLLPSSYEQYF. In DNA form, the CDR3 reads TGTGCCAGCAGTTACCTCCTCCCGAGCTCCTACGAGCAGTACTTC.

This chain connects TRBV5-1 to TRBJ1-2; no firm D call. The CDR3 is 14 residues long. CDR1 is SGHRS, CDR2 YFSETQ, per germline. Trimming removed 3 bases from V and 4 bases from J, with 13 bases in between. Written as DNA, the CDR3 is TGCGCCAGCAGCTACGAGATACGGGGCTATGGCTACACCTTC. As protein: CASSYEIRGYGYTF.

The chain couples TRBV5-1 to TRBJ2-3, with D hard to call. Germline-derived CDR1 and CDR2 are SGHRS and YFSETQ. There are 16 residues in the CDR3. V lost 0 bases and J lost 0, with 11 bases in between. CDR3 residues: CASSLAVGSSTDTQYF. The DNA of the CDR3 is TGCGCCAGCAGCTTGGCTGTAGGGTCTAGCACAGATACGCAGTATTTT.

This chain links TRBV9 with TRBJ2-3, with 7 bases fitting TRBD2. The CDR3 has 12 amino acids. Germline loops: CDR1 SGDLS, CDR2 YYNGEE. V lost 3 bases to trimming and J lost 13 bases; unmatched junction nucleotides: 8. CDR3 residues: CASSAAGLPEYF. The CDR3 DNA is TGTGCCAGCAGCGCGGCGGGACTACCGGAGTATTTT.

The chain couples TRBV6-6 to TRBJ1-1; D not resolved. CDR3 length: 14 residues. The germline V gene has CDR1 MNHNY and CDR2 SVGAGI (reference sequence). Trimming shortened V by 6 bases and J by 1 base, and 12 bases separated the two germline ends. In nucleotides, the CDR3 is TGTGCCAGCAGCCCCCCAATAACGAACACTGAAGCTTTCTTT. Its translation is CASSPPITNTEAFF.

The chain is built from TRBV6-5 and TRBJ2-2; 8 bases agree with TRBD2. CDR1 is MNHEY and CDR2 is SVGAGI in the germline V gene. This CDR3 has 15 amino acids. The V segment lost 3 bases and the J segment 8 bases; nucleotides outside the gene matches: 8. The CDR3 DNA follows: TGTGCCAGCAGTTATGTCGGGAGGGCCGGAGGGGAGCTGTTTTTT. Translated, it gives CASSYVGRAGGELFF.

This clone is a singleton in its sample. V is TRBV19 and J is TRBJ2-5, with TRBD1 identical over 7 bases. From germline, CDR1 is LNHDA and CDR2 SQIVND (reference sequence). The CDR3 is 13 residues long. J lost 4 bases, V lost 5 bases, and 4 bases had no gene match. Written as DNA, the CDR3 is TGTGCCAGTAGTCTGAGACAGGGAGAGACCCAGTACTTC. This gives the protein CASSLRQGETQYF.

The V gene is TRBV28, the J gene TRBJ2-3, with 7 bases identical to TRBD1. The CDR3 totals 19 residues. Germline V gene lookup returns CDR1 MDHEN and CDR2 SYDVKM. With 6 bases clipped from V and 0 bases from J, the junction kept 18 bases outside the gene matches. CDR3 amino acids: CASRFSPKGQFPSTDTQYF. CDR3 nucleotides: TGTGCCAGCAGATTCTCACCAAAGGGACAGTTCCCTAGCACAGATACGCAGTATTTT.

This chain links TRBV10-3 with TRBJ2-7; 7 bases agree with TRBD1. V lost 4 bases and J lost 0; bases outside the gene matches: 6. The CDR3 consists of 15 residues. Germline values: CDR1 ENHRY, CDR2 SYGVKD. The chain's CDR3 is CAISGGTELSYEQYF. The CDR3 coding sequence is TGTGCCATCAGTGGGGGGACAGAGCTCTCCTACGAGCAGTACTTC.

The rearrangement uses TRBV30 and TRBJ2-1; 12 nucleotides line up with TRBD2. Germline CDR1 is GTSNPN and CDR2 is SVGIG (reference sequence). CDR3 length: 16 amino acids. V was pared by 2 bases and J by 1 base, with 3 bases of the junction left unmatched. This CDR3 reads CAWSTGTSGSYNEQFF. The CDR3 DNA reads TGTGCCTGGAGTACCGGGACTAGCGGGTCCTACAATGAGCAGTTCTTC.

Written as DNA, the CDR3 is TGCGCCAGCGCGGTTCCAGGGGGCGATGGCTACACCTTC. Its translation is CASAVPGGDGYTF. The V call is TRBV5-1, the J call TRBJ1-2; 8 nucleotides agree with TRBD1. J was trimmed by 6 bases and V by 7 bases; bases with no gene match: 8. Germline V gene sequence: CDR1 SGHRS, CDR2 YFSETQ. This CDR3 comprises 13 residues.

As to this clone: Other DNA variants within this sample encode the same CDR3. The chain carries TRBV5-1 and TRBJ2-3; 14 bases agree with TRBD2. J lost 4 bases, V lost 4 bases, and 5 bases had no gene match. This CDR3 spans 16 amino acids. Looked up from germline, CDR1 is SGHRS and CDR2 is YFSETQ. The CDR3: CASSPGLAGGADTQYF. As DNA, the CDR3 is TGCGCCAGCAGCCCAGGACTAGCGGGAGGAGCAGATACGCAGTATTTT. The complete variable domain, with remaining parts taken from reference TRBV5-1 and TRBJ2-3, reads KAGVTQTPRYLIKTRGQQVTLSCSPISGHRSVSWYQQTPGQGLQFLFEYFSETQRNKGNFPGRFSGRQFSNSRSEMNVSTLELGDSALYLCASSPGLAGGADTQYFGPGTRLTVL.

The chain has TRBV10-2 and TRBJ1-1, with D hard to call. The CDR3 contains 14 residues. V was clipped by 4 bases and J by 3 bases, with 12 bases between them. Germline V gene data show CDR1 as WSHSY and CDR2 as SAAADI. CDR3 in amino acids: CASSATWDYTEAFF. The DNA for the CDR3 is TGCGCCAGCAGTGCCACGTGGGATTACACTGAAGCTTTCTTT.

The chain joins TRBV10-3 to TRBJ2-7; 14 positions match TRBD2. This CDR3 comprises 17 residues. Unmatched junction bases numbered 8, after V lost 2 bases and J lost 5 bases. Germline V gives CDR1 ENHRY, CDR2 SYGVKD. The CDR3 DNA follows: TGTGCCATCAGTGAGACCGGGACTAGCGGGAGTAAGGACGAGCAGTACTTC. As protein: CAISETGTSGSKDEQYF.

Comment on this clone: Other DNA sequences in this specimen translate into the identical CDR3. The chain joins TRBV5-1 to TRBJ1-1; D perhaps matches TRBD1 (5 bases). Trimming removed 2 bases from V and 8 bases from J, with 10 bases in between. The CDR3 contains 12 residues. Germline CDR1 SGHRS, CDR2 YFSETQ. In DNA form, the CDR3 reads TGCGCCAGCAGCTTTCCGGGGACCGAAGCTTTCTTT. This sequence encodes CASSFPGTEAFF.

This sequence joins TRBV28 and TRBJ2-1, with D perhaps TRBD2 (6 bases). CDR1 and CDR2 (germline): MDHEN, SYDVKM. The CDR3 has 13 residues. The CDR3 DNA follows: TGTGCTACCGGCGCCGCGGGGAACAATGAGCAGTTCTTC. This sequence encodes CATGAAGNNEQFF. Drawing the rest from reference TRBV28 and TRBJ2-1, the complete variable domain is DVKVTQSSRYLVKRTGEKVFLECVQDMDHENMFWYRQDPGLGLRLIYFSYDVKMKEKGDIPEGYSVSREKKERFSLILESASTNQTSMYLCATGAAGNNEQFFGPGTRLTVL.

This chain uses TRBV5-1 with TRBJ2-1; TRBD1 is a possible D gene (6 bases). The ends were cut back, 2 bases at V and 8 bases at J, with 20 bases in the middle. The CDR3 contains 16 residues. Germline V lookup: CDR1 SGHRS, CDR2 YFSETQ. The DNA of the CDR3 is TGCGCCAGCAGCTTAGAGGGCAGGGGATTATCTGATGAGCAGTTCTTC. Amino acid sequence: CASSLEGRGLSDEQFF.

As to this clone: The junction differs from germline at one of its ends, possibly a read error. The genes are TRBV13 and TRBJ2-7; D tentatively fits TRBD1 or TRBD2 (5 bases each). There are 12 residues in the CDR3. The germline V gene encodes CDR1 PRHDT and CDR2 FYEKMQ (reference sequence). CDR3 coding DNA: TGTGCCAGCAGCTATCGGGACGGGTCTATGACCTTC. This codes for CASSYRDGSMTF.

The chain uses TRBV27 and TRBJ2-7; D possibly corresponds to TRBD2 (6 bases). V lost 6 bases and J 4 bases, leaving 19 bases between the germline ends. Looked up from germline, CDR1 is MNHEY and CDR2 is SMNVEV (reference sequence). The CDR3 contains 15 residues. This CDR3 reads CASSPYSGVLYEQYF. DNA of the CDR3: TGTGCCAGCAGCCCTTATTCGGGAGTCCTTTACGAGCAGTACTTC.

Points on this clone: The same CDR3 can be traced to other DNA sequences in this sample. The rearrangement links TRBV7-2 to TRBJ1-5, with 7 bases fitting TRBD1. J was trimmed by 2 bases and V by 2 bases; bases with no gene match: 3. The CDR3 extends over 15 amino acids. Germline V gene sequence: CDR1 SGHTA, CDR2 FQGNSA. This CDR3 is CASSLRQGGNQPQHF. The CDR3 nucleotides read TGTGCCAGCAGCTTACGACAGGGAGGCAATCAGCCCCAGCATTTT.

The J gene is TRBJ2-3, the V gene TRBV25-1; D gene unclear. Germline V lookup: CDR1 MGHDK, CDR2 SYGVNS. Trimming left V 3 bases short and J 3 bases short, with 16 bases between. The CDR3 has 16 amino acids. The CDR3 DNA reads TGTGCCAGCAGTGATAGGCTTAACAGTGGAACAGATACGCAGTATTTT. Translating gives CASSDRLNSGTDTQYF.

The CDR3 here is CAISPGLAQSTDTQYF. Written as DNA, the CDR3 is TGTGCCATCAGTCCGGGACTAGCCCAAAGCACAGATACGCAGTATTTT. The chain links TRBV10-3 to TRBJ2-3; 9 bases agree with TRBD2. CDR1 and CDR2 (germline): ENHRY, SYGVKD. V lost 5 bases and J lost 0; bases outside the gene matches: 6. CDR3 length: 16 amino acids.

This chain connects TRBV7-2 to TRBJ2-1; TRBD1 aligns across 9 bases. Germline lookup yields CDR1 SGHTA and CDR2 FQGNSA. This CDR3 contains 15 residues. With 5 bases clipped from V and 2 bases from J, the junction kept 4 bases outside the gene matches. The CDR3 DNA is TGTGCCAGCAGCCCTACAGGGGGCGCCTACAATGAGCAGTTCTTC. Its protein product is CASSPTGGAYNEQFF.

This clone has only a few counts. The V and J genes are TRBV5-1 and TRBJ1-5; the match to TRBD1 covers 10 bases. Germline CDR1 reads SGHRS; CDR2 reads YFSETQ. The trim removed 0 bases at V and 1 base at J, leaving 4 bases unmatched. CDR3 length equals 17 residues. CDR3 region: CASSLEGGQGSNQPQHF. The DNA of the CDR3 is TGCGCCAGCAGCTTGGAGGGGGGACAGGGGAGCAATCAGCCCCAGCATTTT. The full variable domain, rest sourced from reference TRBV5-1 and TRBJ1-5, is KAGVTQTPRYLIKTRGQQVTLSCSPISGHRSVSWYQQTPGQGLQFLFEYFSETQRNKGNFPGRFSGRQFSNSRSEMNVSTLELGDSALYLCASSLEGGQGSNQPQHFGDGTRLSIL.

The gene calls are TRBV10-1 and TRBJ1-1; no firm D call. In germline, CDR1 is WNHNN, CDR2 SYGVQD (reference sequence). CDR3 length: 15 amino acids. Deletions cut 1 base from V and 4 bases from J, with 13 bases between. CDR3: CASSEWRTWGTEAFF. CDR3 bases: TGCGCCAGCAGTGAGTGGAGAACCTGGGGCACTGAAGCTTTCTTT.

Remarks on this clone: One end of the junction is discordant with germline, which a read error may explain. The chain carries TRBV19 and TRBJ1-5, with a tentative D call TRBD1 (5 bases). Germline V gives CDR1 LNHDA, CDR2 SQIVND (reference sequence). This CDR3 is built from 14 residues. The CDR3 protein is CASSLDRFNQPQHF. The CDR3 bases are TGTGCCAGTAGTTTAGACAGATTTAATCAGCCCCAGCATTTT.

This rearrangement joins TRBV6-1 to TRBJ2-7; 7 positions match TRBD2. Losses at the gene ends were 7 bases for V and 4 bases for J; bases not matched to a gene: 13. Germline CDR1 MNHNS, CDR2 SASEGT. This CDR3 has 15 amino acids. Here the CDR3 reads CASTPLGGSRYEQYF. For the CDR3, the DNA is TGTGCCAGCACTCCCTTGGGGGGGAGCAGGTACGAGCAGTACTTC.

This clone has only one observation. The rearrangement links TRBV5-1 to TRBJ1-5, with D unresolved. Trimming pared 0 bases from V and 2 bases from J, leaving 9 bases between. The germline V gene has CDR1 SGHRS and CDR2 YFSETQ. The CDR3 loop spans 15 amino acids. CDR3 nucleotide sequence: TGCGCCAGCAGCTTGGAGGGTAATGGCAATCAGCCCCAGCATTTT. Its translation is CASSLEGNGNQPQHF.

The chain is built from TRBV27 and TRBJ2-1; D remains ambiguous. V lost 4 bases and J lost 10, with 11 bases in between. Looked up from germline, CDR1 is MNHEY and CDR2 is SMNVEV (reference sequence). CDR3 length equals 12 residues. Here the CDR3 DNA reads TGTGCCAGCAGTTCCCTAGGGCCCGAGCAGTTCTTC. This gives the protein CASSSLGPEQFF.

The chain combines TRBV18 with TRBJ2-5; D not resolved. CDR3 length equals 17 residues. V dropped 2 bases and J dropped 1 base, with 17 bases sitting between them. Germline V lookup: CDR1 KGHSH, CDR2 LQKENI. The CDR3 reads CASSPVRTEFIQETQYF. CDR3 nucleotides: TGTGCCAGCTCACCAGTCAGAACAGAATTTATCCAAGAGACCCAGTACTTC.

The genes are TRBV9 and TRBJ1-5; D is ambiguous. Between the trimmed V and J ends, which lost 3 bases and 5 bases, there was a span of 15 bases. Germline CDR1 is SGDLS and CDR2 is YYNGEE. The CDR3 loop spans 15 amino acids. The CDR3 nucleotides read TGTGCCAGCAGCGCCAGGAGTGGGATCGATCAGCCCCAGCATTTT. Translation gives CASSARSGIDQPQHF.